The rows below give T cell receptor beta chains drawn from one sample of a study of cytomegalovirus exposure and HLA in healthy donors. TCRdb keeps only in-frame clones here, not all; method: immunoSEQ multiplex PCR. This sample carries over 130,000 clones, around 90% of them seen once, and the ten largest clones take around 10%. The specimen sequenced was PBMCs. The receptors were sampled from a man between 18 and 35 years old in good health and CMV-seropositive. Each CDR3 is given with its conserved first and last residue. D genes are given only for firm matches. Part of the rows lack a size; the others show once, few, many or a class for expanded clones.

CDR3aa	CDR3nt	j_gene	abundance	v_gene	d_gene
CASRRKREGPYEQYF	TGTGCCAGCAGACGCAAGCGGGAGGGCCCCTACGAGCAGTACTTC	TRBJ2-7	.	TRBV6-5	TRBD2
CASSLREYNEQFF	TGCGCCAGCAGCCTCCGGGAGTATAATGAGCAGTTCTTC	TRBJ2-1	.	TRBV4-1	.
CASRKQGGAKNIQYF	TGTGCCAGCAGAAAACAGGGGGGAGCCAAAAACATTCAGTACTTC	TRBJ2-4	.	TRBV6-5	TRBD1
CSARLSYEQYF	TGCAGTGCCAGGCTCTCCTACGAGCAGTACTTC	TRBJ2-7	.	TRBV20-1	.
CASTVDQRYGYTF	TGTGCCAGCACCGTCGACCAGCGCTATGGCTACACCTTC	TRBJ1-2	.	TRBV5-8	.
CASSYSGPQGSVEQYF	TGTGCCAGCAGTTACTCCGGCCCGCAGGGATCGGTCGAGCAGTACTTC	TRBJ2-7	.	TRBV6-5	.
CASSEASGAYNEQFF	TGTGCCAGCAGTGAGGCTAGCGGAGCCTACAATGAGCAGTTCTTC	TRBJ2-1	few	TRBV6-4	TRBD2
CASSLGGSFGETQYF	TGTGCCAGCAGCTTAGGAGGTAGCTTCGGAGAGACCCAGTACTTC	TRBJ2-5	.	TRBV7-9	.
CASSTAGTGPYEQYF	TGTGCCAGCAGCACAGCCGGGACAGGCCCCTACGAGCAGTACTTC	TRBJ2-7	.	TRBV7-2	TRBD1
CASSLRRDRGIETQYF	TGTGCCAGCAGCTTGCGGCGAGACAGGGGTATAGAGACCCAGTACTTC	TRBJ2-5	.	TRBV5-6	TRBD1
CASSIKGGYTF	TGTGCCAGTAGTATTAAGGGGGGCTACACCTTC	TRBJ1-2	.	TRBV19	.
CASSFLAGGETQYF	TGTGCCAGCAGCTTTCTAGCGGGAGGAGAGACCCAGTACTTC	TRBJ2-5	.	TRBV7-9	TRBD2
CASSPRGGQVYEQYF	TGTGCCAGCAGCCCACGGGGGGGCCAGGTTTACGAGCAGTACTTC	TRBJ2-7	.	TRBV14	TRBD2
CASSPQEGSTYEQYF	TGTGCCAGCAGCCCACAGGAGGGCTCCACCTACGAGCAGTACTTC	TRBJ2-7	few	TRBV9	.
CASSGGTSYGYTF	TGTGCCAGCAGTGGGGGGACAAGCTATGGCTACACCTTC	TRBJ1-2	.	TRBV2	.
CASSPTGQVPRNEKLFF	TGTGCCAGCTCACCGACGGGACAGGTGCCTAGGAATGAAAAACTGTTTTTT	TRBJ1-4	few	TRBV18	TRBD1